This T cell receptor beta chain was sequenced during a study of cytomegalovirus exposure and HLA in healthy donors. Across the whole study: Unique TCRs numbering around 85 million, obtained from HLA-typed donors, made up an early data release. Study-level findings and limits: Earlier findings revealed that most TCR beta V segments proved productive either about 87% or about 30% of the time. Donors were assumed by presence/absence analyses to have roughly uniform sequencing depth.

The PCR employed 60 Vbeta primers together with 13 Jbeta primers. Clones were read by immunoSEQ multiplex PCR, and TCRdb kept only the in-frame ones, dropping some. The table includes 150,000 to 200,000 clones, over 60% detected once. CDR3 length equals 12 residues. V shed 2 bases and J shed 5 bases, with 9 bases lying between them. Germline V gives CDR1 GTSNPN, CDR2 SVGIG (reference sequence). Healthy people donating bone marrow made up the donors. With respect to this clone: What it recognizes is unknown.

The sample consisted of PBMCs. The source is a woman between 40 and 55 years old in good health and CMV-seronegative. The chain couples TRBV30 to TRBJ2-5; no definite D call. This CDR3 is CAWSSLRETQYF. Here the CDR3 DNA reads TGTGCCTGGAGTAGCCTGAGGGAGACCCAGTACTTC.